The 24 T cell receptor beta chains given below trace back to one sample, sequenced in a study of T cell repertoires in cytomegalovirus infection. MiXCR was run by TCRdb on the reads, yielding one entry per CDR3 protein. Of some 600,000 distinct CDR3 sequences in the sample, approximately 24% are singletons; the top ten hold around 7.6%. Sequenced sample: CD8+ T cells from PBMCs. These receptors came from a human donor in good health (CMV status not recorded). Some clones in this sample may be carry-over from other donors' samples.

In the case of this clonotype: One end of the junction is discordant with germline, which a read error may explain. For the CDR3, the DNA is TGTGTCAGCAGAATAACAGGGACGGACACCGGGGAGCTGTTTTTT. Residues: CVSRITGTDTGELFF. V gene TRBV6-5 combines with J gene TRBJ2-2, with D possibly matching TRBD1 (6 bases). This CDR3 has 15 amino acids. Germline V gene data show CDR1 as MNHEY and CDR2 as SVGAGI.

The chain is built from TRBV2 and TRBJ2-7; no firm D call. The ends were cut back, 7 bases at V and 2 bases at J, with 9 bases in the middle. Germline V gene lookup returns CDR1 SNHLY and CDR2 FYNNEI. CDR3 length equals 12 residues. The DNA for the CDR3 is TGTGCCAGCATAGACACTACCTACGAGCAGTACTTC. Translation gives CASIDTTYEQYF.

In this sample, this clonotype turned up many times. This chain connects TRBV28 to TRBJ1-6; 9 bases fit TRBD1. V lost 3 bases, J lost 10 bases, and 7 bases stayed unmatched. This CDR3 comprises 15 residues. Germline CDR1 reads MDHEN; CDR2 reads SYDVKM. The CDR3 region is CASSLGTGYRSPLHF. As DNA, the CDR3 is TGTGCCAGCAGTTTGGGGACAGGGTATAGGTCACCCCTCCACTTT.

This clonotype was counted only a few times. The V gene is TRBV7-3, the J gene TRBJ2-3; unclear D gene. CDR3 length: 15 amino acids. Trimming removed 6 bases at V and 1 base at J, with 14 bases between. Looked up from germline, CDR1 is SGHTA and CDR2 is FQGTGA. The CDR3 here is CASSPGWLGTDTQYF. The CDR3 region has the DNA TGTGCCAGCAGTCCAGGATGGCTCGGCACAGATACGCAGTATTTT.

This clonotype was found many times. The chain employs TRBV7-8 and TRBJ2-1, with D maybe TRBD2 (6 bases). Germline V gives CDR1 SGHVS, CDR2 FQNEAQ. This CDR3 is built from 15 residues. V was clipped by 8 bases and J by 6 bases, with 20 bases between them. CDR3 residues: CASGGSGRAINEQFF. The CDR3 DNA reads as TGTGCCAGCGGAGGGAGCGGGCGGGCGATCAATGAGCAGTTCTTC.

In this sample, this clonotype turned up once. Since a much larger clone is just one base distant, this may be a read error. The chain couples TRBV7-4 to TRBJ2-2, with TRBD1 matching 7 bases. The CDR3 sequence is 17 residues long. Germline assignment: CDR1 SGHVT and CDR2 SQSDAQ. The CDR3 here is CANLIIPGTERTEELFF. The CDR3 DNA follows: TGTGCCAACTTAATCATTCCCGGGACAGAGAGGACCGAGGAGCTGTTTTTT.

Remarks on this clonotype: One end of the junction does not line up with germline, which may come from a read error. This chain connects TRBV20-1 to TRBJ2-2; tentative D call: TRBD1 (5 bases). Germline V gene sequence: CDR1 DFQATT, CDR2 SNEGSKA (reference sequence). This CDR3 is built from 13 residues. This chain's CDR3 is CSALTANTGELFF. Written as DNA, the CDR3 is TGTAGTGCCTTGACAGCGAACACCGGGGAGCTGTTTTTT.

This clonotype came up a few times. The CDR3 DNA reads as TGCAGCGACCTAGCTAACTATGGCTACACCTTC. Translation gives CSDLANYGYTF. The chain joins TRBV29-1 to TRBJ1-2; D unclear. CDR1 is SQVTM and CDR2 is ANQGSEA in the germline V gene. Trimming took 7 bases from V and 0 from J, leaving 6 bases between them. There are 11 residues in the CDR3.

The chain has TRBV20-1 and TRBJ1-2; D is uncertain. V was cut by 3 bases and J by 0 bases, with 5 bases left in between. The CDR3 sequence is 12 residues long. The germline V gene encodes CDR1 DFQATT and CDR2 SNEGSKA (reference sequence). This CDR3 reads CSARPSNYGYTF. The CDR3 DNA is TGCAGTGCTAGGCCTTCTAACTATGGCTACACCTTC.

The CDR3 DNA is TGTGCCAGCAGGAGGACTAGCGGGGGGACCAACACCGGGGAGCTGTTTTTT. As protein: CASRRTSGGTNTGELFF. This chain joins TRBV2 and TRBJ2-2, with 14 nucleotides matching TRBD2. J lost 2 bases, V lost 6 bases, and 5 bases had no gene match. Germline CDR1 is SNHLY and CDR2 is FYNNEI. The CDR3 has 17 amino acids.

This clonotype was recorded many times. The rearrangement links TRBV7-6 to TRBJ2-2; 9 positions agree with TRBD2. J gave up 0 bases and V 5 bases, and 4 bases lay outside the gene matches. CDR1 is SGHVS, CDR2 FNYEAQ, per germline. The CDR3 is 16 amino acids. CDR3 sequence reads: CASSPERGANTGELFF. For the CDR3, the DNA is TGTGCCAGCAGCCCAGAGCGGGGGGCGAACACCGGGGAGCTGTTTTTT.

Comment on this clonotype: The junction departs from germline at one end; a sequencing error may be responsible. CDR3 in DNA: TGCGTCAGCAGCCAAACGAAGACTTCGCGTGAAAAACTGTTTTTT. This translates into CVSSQTKTSREKLFF. The rearrangement uses TRBV4-3 and TRBJ1-4; D is undetermined. The V gene's germline CDR1 is LGHNA and CDR2 YSLEER. CDR3 size: 15 residues.

This clonotype was detected only a few times. This chain connects TRBV20-1 to TRBJ2-4; 10 bases align to TRBD1. Per the germline V gene, CDR1 is DFQATT and CDR2 is SNEGSKA (reference sequence). V was pared by 7 bases and J by 8 bases, with 5 bases of the junction left unmatched. CDR3 size: 12 residues. The CDR3, as DNA: TGCAGTGTTCGGACAGGGGGATACATTCAGTACTTC. Translated: CSVRTGGYIQYF.

This clonotype turned up a few times. This chain connects TRBV18 to TRBJ2-2; the D is unclear. The V gene lost 2 bases and the J gene lost 0 bases, with 10 bases spanning the gap. From germline, CDR1 is KGHSH and CDR2 LQKENI. The CDR3 consists of 16 residues. CDR3: CASSPGPITNTGELFF. CDR3 coding DNA: TGTGCCAGCTCACCAGGGCCGATTACGAACACCGGGGAGCTGTTTTTT.

This clonotype was counted many times. This chain connects TRBV5-1 to TRBJ2-1; TRBD1 agrees at 7 bases. In germline, CDR1 is SGHRS, CDR2 YFSETQ. V gave up 4 bases and J gave up 6 bases; unmatched junction bases: 16. CDR3 length: 17 residues. In nucleotides, the CDR3 is TGCGCCAGCAGCACCTCCGACAGGGTAACTATTCGCAATGAGCAGTTCTTC. It translates to CASSTSDRVTIRNEQFF.

At least ten counts were recorded for this clonotype. The chain couples TRBV29-1 to TRBJ1-2, with D uncertain. The V gene's germline CDR1 is SQVTM and CDR2 ANQGSEA. CDR3 length: 13 amino acids. The germline V and J ends were trimmed by 4 bases and 2 bases, with 11 bases remaining between them. The CDR3 nucleotides read TGCAGCGTTGTATGGGGAGTCAACTATGGCTACACCTTC. Residues: CSVVWGVNYGYTF.

V usage is TRBV6-2 or TRBV6-3 and J usage is TRBJ2-7; 7 bases map to TRBD1. The length of the CDR3 is 15 residues. Germline V lookup: CDR1 MNHEY, CDR2 SVGEGT. V dropped 2 bases and J dropped 7; count of bases not matched to a gene: 11. The DNA of the CDR3 is TGTGCCAGCAGTTACGCCAGGGGGACATTGGGAGAGCAGTACGTC. Translation: CASSYARGTLGEQYV.

The CDR3 region is CSVPGLNYGYTF. The DNA of the CDR3 is TGCAGCGTTCCAGGCCTTAACTATGGCTACACCTTC. The chain employs TRBV29-1 and TRBJ1-2; D not resolved. The CDR3 spans 12 residues. CDR1 is SQVTM, CDR2 ANQGSEA, per germline. V lost 5 bases and J lost 1, with 8 bases in between.

This clonotype was counted only a few times. The chain links TRBV27 to TRBJ2-3; 8 positions match TRBD1. V lost 6 bases and J lost 2; bases outside the gene matches: 10. The CDR3 consists of 16 residues. CDR1 and CDR2 (germline): MNHEY, SMNVEV (reference sequence). CDR3 bases: TGTGCCAGCAGCCCCGACAGGGGCCGACACACAGATACGCAGTATTTT. Its protein is CASSPDRGRHTDTQYF.

This clonotype was observed a handful of times. V and J are TRBV19 and TRBJ2-7, with a tentative D call TRBD1 (6 bases). V lost 5 bases, J lost 1 base, and 9 bases lay in between. Germline assignment: CDR1 LNHDA and CDR2 SQIVND (reference sequence). This CDR3 is built from 13 residues. CDR3 bases: TGTGCCAGTAGTCCCGGACAGTCCTACGAGCAGTACGTC. Protein sequence: CASSPGQSYEQYV.

The chain couples TRBV20-1 to TRBJ2-7; D uncertain. This CDR3 comprises 15 residues. The V gene lost 3 bases and the J gene lost 3 bases, with 18 bases spanning the gap. Germline V gene lookup returns CDR1 DFQATT and CDR2 SNEGSKA (reference sequence). The CDR3 nucleotides read TGCAGTGCTAGGCCTTCCGGCCAGGCAGTCTACGAGCAGTACTTC. It specifies CSARPSGQAVYEQYF.

This chain joins TRBV9 and TRBJ2-6; 8 bases map to TRBD1. Trimming cost V 5 bases and J 0 bases; bases outside gene matches: 7. The germline CDR1 and CDR2 sequences are SGDLS and YYNGEE. The CDR3 covers 17 residues. CDR3 DNA sequence: TGTGCCAGCAGAGGAGGGACAGGTAACTCTGGGGCCAACGTCCTGACTTTC. Encoded protein: CASRGGTGNSGANVLTF.

The chain links TRBV2 to TRBJ2-7; a possible D gene is TRBD2 (5 bases). The CDR3 has 13 residues. Germline-derived CDR1 and CDR2 are SNHLY and FYNNEI. Trimming left V 6 bases short and J 2 bases short, with 11 bases between. The CDR3 spells CASRETGTYEQYF. The DNA of the CDR3 is TGTGCCAGCAGGGAGACGGGAACCTACGAGCAGTACTTC.

This clonotype was seen at least ten times. The rearrangement uses TRBV7-2 and TRBJ2-1; the match to TRBD2 covers 12 bases. From germline, CDR1 is SGHTA and CDR2 FQGNSA. This CDR3 has 14 residues. The J segment lost 10 bases and the V segment lost 3 bases, leaving 4 bases of the junction unmatched. The CDR3 DNA is TGTGCCAGCAGCTTCGGACTAGCGGGGACCGAGCAGTTCTTC. The encoded protein is CASSFGLAGTEQFF.